This record concerns one TCR beta chain sequence. This record comes from a study of control samples from healthy donors and cancer patients. Assay used: immunoSEQ multiplex PCR; TCRdb lists only in-frame clones, some missing. Of approximately 100,000 clones detected, around 80% appear once; the ten largest clones hold about 2%. Trimming pared 2 bases from V and 4 bases from J, leaving 11 bases between. The CDR3 extends over 14 amino acids. The germline V gene has CDR1 MNHEY and CDR2 SMNVEV (reference sequence). The sample comprised blood. The V call is TRBV27, the J call TRBJ1-1; D unclear. This TCR was recovered from a man aged 60 to 69 in good health. This chain's CDR3 is CASSLSAGITEAFF. CDR3 DNA sequence: TGTGCCAGCAGTTTAAGTGCGGGGATCACTGAAGCTTTCTTT.